These T cell receptor beta chains were read from a single sample in a study of blood T cell repertoires in COVID-19. This table comes from immunoSEQ multiplex PCR, and its TCRdb copy is limited to in-frame clones, with some not included. The data contain nearly 45,000 clones, about four fifths of them singletons. The sample taken for sequencing was peripheral blood. All receptors derive from a human donor in a cohort sampled during active COVID-19. The CDR3 runs from the conserved cysteine through the conserved F or W. D genes are given only for firm matches.

D gene,V gene,CDR3 protein
.,TRBV24-1,CATSGARGYLNEQFF
TRBD2,TRBV7-9,CASSVSLAGVSDNEQFF
.,TRBV6-1,CASSERVGESSYNEQFF
.,TRBV7-2,CASSFHRDNTEQYF
.,TRBV27,CASSPLSTDTQYF
.,TRBV14,CASSQGGSGVRGYTF
TRBD2,TRBV28,CASSLASGGPRGEQFF
TRBD2,TRBV6-6,CASSRGGGEQFF
.,TRBV10-3,CAISEGIGAGELFF
TRBD1,TRBV20-1,CSASPGTGAGAEAFF
TRBD2,TRBV10-1,CASSENREAGEQYF
TRBD1,TRBV6-5,CASSPGTAKAFF
TRBD2,TRBV10-1,CASNQGGRSEQYF
TRBD1,TRBV14,CASSPTGDEQFF
TRBD2,TRBV9,CASTRTSGSEYYNEQFF
.,TRBV7-6,CASSLVRGANTEAFF
.,TRBV6-5,CASRWGGFGDTF
.,TRBV7-3,CASSLRGAPPGTQYF
.,TRBV28,CASSLAEASGNTIYF
.,TRBV19,CASSIAGPSPLHF
.,TRBV19,CASSLRDDTGELFF
TRBD1,TRBV27,CASRTTGGNEKLFF
TRBD2,TRBV11-3,CASSLTAGGQYEQYF
TRBD2,TRBV18,CASCTESSGSSSEQFF